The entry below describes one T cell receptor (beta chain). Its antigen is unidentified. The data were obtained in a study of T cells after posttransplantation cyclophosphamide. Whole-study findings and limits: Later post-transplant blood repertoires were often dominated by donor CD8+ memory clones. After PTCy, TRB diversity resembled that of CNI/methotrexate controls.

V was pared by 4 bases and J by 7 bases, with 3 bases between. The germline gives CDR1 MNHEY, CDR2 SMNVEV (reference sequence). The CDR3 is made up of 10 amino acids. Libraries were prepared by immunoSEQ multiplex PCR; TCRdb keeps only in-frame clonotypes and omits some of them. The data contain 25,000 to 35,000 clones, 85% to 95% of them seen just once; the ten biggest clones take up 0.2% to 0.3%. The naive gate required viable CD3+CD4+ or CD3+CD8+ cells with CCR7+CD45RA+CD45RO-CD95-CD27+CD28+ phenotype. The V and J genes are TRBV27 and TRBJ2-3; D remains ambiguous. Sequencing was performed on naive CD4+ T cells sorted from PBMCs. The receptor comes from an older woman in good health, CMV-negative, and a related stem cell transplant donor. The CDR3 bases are TGTGCCAGCAGTTCCTATACGCAGTATTTT. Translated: CASSSYTQYF.